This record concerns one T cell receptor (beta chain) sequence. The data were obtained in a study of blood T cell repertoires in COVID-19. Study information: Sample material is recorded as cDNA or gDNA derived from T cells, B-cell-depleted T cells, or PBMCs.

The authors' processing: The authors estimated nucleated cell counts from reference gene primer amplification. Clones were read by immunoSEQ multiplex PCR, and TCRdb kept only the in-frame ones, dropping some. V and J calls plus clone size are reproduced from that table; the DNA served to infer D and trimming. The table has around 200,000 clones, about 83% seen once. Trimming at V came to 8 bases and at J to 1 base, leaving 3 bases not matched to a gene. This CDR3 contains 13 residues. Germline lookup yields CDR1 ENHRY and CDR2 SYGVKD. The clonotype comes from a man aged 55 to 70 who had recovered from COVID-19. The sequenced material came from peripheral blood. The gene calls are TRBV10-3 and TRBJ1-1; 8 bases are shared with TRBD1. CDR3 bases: TGTGCCATCGCGACAGGGGAGAACACTGAAGCTTTCTTT. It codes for CAIATGENTEAFF.